This T cell receptor beta chain was retrieved from a study of CD8 T cells in Susac syndrome. Patients with Susac syndrome met diagnostic criteria defined recently for definite or probable disease. Reverse transcription used roughly 0.45 to 1 ug RNA and random hexamers. Coverage of TCR beta CDR3 amplification by immunoSEQ multiplex PCR extended to 54 Vbeta and 13 Jbeta. Using its own MiXCR run on the immunoSEQ multiplex PCR reads, TCRdb lists one record per CDR3 protein. Here the sample spans a few hundred thousand distinct CDR3 sequences, 94% being singletons. The receptor was derived from a human donor with Susac syndrome. The sample was CD4+ T cells from PBMCs.

CDR3 residues: CASHLAWDSPLHF. CDR3 DNA: TGTGCCAGCCACTTAGCGTGGGATTCACCCCTCCACTTT. J is TRBJ1-6 and V is TRBV6-5; D gene ambiguous. The ends were cut back, 8 bases at V and 8 bases at J, with 13 bases in the middle. The CDR3 has 13 residues. CDR1 and CDR2 from the germline V gene are MNHEY and SVGAGI.